The sequence of this T cell receptor beta chain was determined in a study of shared clonotypes between healthy human individuals (dated by TCRdb to the early 2020s). About the study as a whole: The cohort included a few men and a couple of women between 18 and 49 years of age. For each donor, three plates each were used for CD4 naive and CD4 memory, two plates were used for CD8 naive, and one plate was used for CD8 memory. To estimate repertoire size and how much clonotypes are shared between individuals, the study performed deep sequencing of blood TCR repertoires from five healthy adults. Different laboratories and diverse techniques were used to prepare libraries and sequence TCR repertoires, to increase sequencing depth and limit assay-specific biases. Between about 0.85 and 8.9 billion PBMCs per donor were obtained by leukapheresis.

The research as a whole found: Incomplete sequencing was indicated by rarefaction of sorted-subset datasets, despite the large sequencing depth. Approximately 5% of naive CD4, 3.5% of naive CD8, about 2.4% of memory CD4, and approximately 0.4% of memory CD8 clonotypes were shared across a few donors. Because the study included only a small number of donors, the genetic and exposure-history diversity represented was limited. Based on pairwise subsampling, the degree of clonotype sharing among donors was expected to be affected by sequencing depth. Only blood was sampled, and tissue TCR repertoires likely differ from those in blood. Estimated clonotype richness was generally larger for naive than for memory subsets. Higher generation probabilities were observed for clonotypes shared by all four sorted-subset donors than for non-shared clonotypes.

Donors were healthy HIV-negative adults with no recently reported acute infections or vaccinations. Every donor was a Caucasian adult residing in Nashville, Tennessee, USA. CD4+ T cells were enriched by magnetic negative selection; naive cells were then positively selected on CD45RA, and the negative fraction formed the memory subset. Blood was collected by leukapheresis, and PBMCs were isolated by Ficoll-Histopaque density gradient centrifugation and then cryopreserved in liquid nitrogen vapor phase. Analytical flow cytometry was used to check the purity and quantity of each magnetically sorted T cell population. Genomic DNA was isolated from every sorted fraction and measured by UV absorbance on a Nanodrop 2000c. Trimming takes 1 base off V and 3 bases off J; junction bases not matched to a gene: 2. CDR1 MNHEY and CDR2 SVGAGI were looked up in the germline V gene. The CDR3 measures 15 amino acids from cysteine to phenylalanine. Only CDR3 DNA is held: 45 bases, read in frame from base 1.

This clone was picked up a small number of times. Its specific antigen is unknown. Per-base qualities were not stored, and no clone one base away is much larger. Using the deep immunoSEQ assay, multiplex PCR amplified TCR CDR3 regions from genomic DNA. Extracted genomic DNA from each cell subset was spread evenly across all wells of several immunoSEQ 96-well plates, with each plate serving as a replicate. Each replicate PCR for sorted subsets received about 210 ng genomic DNA, equal to tens of thousands of T cell genomes. The purified libraries were quantified using a Qubit 3.0 fluorometer, sized with a Bioanalyzer 2100, and then quantified again using the KAPA Library Quantification kit. Every immunoSEQ 96-well plate was sequenced on a separate single-read 150-cycle Illumina NextSeq 550 flow cell. The original methods were these. The immunoSEQ output contained only junctional sequences without quality scores, so filtering could not match that applied to full-length reads. Sequences were annotated with PyIR, a Python wrapper for IgBLAST v1.9, and V/J genes and CDR3 were assigned using IMGT germline references. Reads were removed for weak V/J assignments (E-value above 1e-6), missing CDR3, stop codons, out-of-frame junctions, or ambiguous translated residues. V3J clonotypes were defined as sequences sharing the same inferred V gene, J gene, and CDR3 amino acid sequence. Percentage overlap between repertoires was computed as shared unique clonotypes divided by the size of the smaller repertoire. Richness of each repertoire was evaluated using RTK rarefaction, the Chao1 estimator, and Recon v2.1 estimates of unobserved clonotypes. OLGA was used to compute generation probabilities for all TCRbeta clonotypes that the gDNA method yielded from a handful of donors. TCRdb holds this immuneACCESS table with in-frame rearrangements only. Some clones are missing; in checked studies, unresolved V genes explain under half, and the rest has no known cause. From that table come the V and J calls and clone size; the DNA was used to work out D and trimming. The sample table shows just over 2,000,000 clones, and over 85% are seen once. The top ten clones comprise 0.13% of the sample.

The sequence is built from TRBV6-5 and TRBJ2-2; TRBD2 fits 7 bases in the junction. The material sequenced was naive CD4+ T cells sorted from blood. Explained via the paper, the cell subset or site label denotes: CD45RA+ positively selected. The sequence came from a man aged 18 to 29 in good health. The base sequence is TGTGCCAGCAGTTACTTGGCGGGAGACACCGGGGAGCTGTTTTTT. This codes for CASSYLAGDTGELFF.